The 32 T cell receptor beta chains below all came from one sample that was sequenced in a study of T cells generated in artificial thymic organoids. Human HSPCs were combined with MS5 stroma expressing human DLL1. Residual T cells were removed by FACS sorting CD34+CD3- progenitor cells before seeding the organoids. TCRalpha and TCRbeta libraries were amplified separately by semi-nested PCR with TRAC or TRBC reverse primers. MiXCR was run by TCRdb on the 5' RACE reads, yielding one entry per CDR3 protein. Among 7,500 to 8,000 distinct CDR3 sequences listed, approximately 24% were seen once. These receptors have no known antigen. Source material: naive CD8+ T cells grown in artificial thymic organoids from cord blood stem and progenitor cells. Subset: CD3+TCRalphabeta+CD8SP T cells; for blood, CD45RO-CCR7+ naive CD8+ T cells. The receptors were gathered from a human donor who gave cord blood stem cells for thymic organoid culture, a cardiac surgery patient who gave postnatal thymus, or a blood donor (not recorded which).

Note on this clonotype: One junction end disagrees with the germline gene, perhaps due to a read error. The genes are TRBV12-3 or TRBV12-4 and TRBJ1-1; TRBD1 might be the D (5 bases). The CDR3 is 15 residues long. The DNA of the CDR3 is TGTGCCAGCAGTTTAGTTAGCAGATTGGACACTAAAGCTTTCTTT. This sequence encodes CASSLVSRLDTKAFF.

The genes are TRBV4-3 and TRBJ2-5; TRBD2 aligns across 7 bases. The CDR3 totals 15 residues. Germline V gene lookup returns CDR1 LGHNA and CDR2 YSLEER. Unmatched junction bases numbered 4, after V lost 0 bases and J lost 3 bases. The CDR3 DNA follows: TGCGCCAGCAGCCAAGATGTCCTAGCGGAAGAGACCCAGTACTTC. Translated, it gives CASSQDVLAEETQYF.

The chain has TRBV27 and TRBJ1-1; 7 bases match TRBD1. The V and J ends lost 5 bases and 0 bases, in that order; junction bases with no gene match: 9. The germline CDR1 and CDR2 sequences are MNHEY and SMNVEV (reference sequence). The CDR3 spans 16 residues. DNA of the CDR3: TGTGCCAGCAGTCCCCGGGACAGCTCTATGAACACTGAAGCTTTCTTT. Amino acids: CASSPRDSSMNTEAFF.

This clonotype has a handful of counts. The chain has TRBV6-2 or TRBV6-3 and TRBJ2-3; 8 nucleotides line up with TRBD2. CDR3 length equals 15 residues. Germline V gene data show CDR1 as MNHEY and CDR2 as SVGEGT. The V gene end was trimmed by 4 bases and the J gene end by 2 bases; junction bases not matched to a gene: 5. The CDR3 DNA sequence: TGTGCCAGCAGTTTACTAGCGGTCTACACAGATACGCAGTATTTT. Its protein is CASSLLAVYTDTQYF.

The V and J genes are TRBV7-9 and TRBJ2-3; the D call may be TRBD1 or TRBD2 (5 bases each). The CDR3 contains 14 residues. Trimming took off 4 bases at V and 7 bases at J, with 15 bases between the two ends. Germline values: CDR1 SEHNR, CDR2 FQNEAQ (reference sequence). As DNA, the CDR3 is TGTGCCAGCAGCTCGTCTCTTTGGGGGAATACGCAGTATTTT. Translating gives CASSSSLWGNTQYF. The full variable domain, with the rest looked up from reference TRBV7-9 and TRBJ2-3, is DTGVSQNPRHKITKRGQNVTFRCDPISEHNRLYWYRQTLGQGPEFLTYFQNEAQLEKSRLLSDRFSAERPKGSFSTLEIQRTEQGDSAMYLCASSSSLWGNTQYFGPGTRLTVL.

This clonotype was seen a handful of times. The CDR3 spells CASSLTGDMSGANVLTF. The CDR3, as DNA: TGTGCCAGCAGCTTAACGGGGGACATGTCTGGGGCCAACGTCCTGACTTTC. The chain carries TRBV7-3 and TRBJ2-6; D is perhaps TRBD1 (6 bases). The CDR3 loop spans 17 amino acids. V was pared by 0 bases and J by 1 base, with 10 bases between. Germline loops: CDR1 SGHTA, CDR2 FQGTGA.

V and J are TRBV27 and TRBJ1-2, with TRBD1 matching 8 bases. The germline CDR1 and CDR2 sequences are MNHEY and SMNVEV (reference sequence). The J segment lost 3 bases and the V segment lost 6 bases, leaving 9 bases of the junction unmatched. The CDR3 runs to 15 residues. CDR3 DNA sequence: TGTGCCAGCAGAACTTCAGGGGGCGCTGACTATGGCTACACCTTC. Its protein product is CASRTSGGADYGYTF.

This clonotype has a handful of counts. This rearrangement joins TRBV7-2 to TRBJ2-1; no firm D call. The V and J ends lost 7 bases and 3 bases respectively, with 4 bases between them. This CDR3 has 11 residues. Per germline, CDR1 SGHTA and CDR2 FQGNSA. CDR3 sequence (DNA): TGTGCCAGCACCTTCTACAATGAGCAGTTCTTC. Translation: CASTFYNEQFF.

Worth noting for this clonotype: An end of the junction does not agree with germline; a read error may underlie this. Here the CDR3 reads CASRGGTGEGQGTYEQCF. The CDR3 DNA reads as TGTGCCAGCAGGGGGGGGACAGGTGAGGGCCAGGGTACCTACGAGCAGTGCTTC. The V call is TRBV5-5, the J call TRBJ2-7, with D possibly being TRBD1 (8 bases). CDR3 length equals 18 residues. Germline V gene sequence: CDR1 SGHKS, CDR2 YYEKEE (reference sequence).

The chain has TRBV12-3 or TRBV12-4 and TRBJ1-5; 8 nucleotides agree with TRBD1. This CDR3 contains 13 residues. V lost 3 bases, J lost 7 bases, and 2 bases stayed unmatched. The chain's CDR3 is CASSLDRDQPQHF. The CDR3 coding sequence is TGTGCCAGCAGTTTGGACAGGGACCAGCCCCAGCATTTT.

The chain combines TRBV20-1 with TRBJ2-3; 9 nucleotides match TRBD1. V gave up 5 bases and J gave up 6 bases; unmatched junction bases: 12. The CDR3 runs 15 residues. The germline V gene encodes CDR1 DFQATT and CDR2 SNEGSKA (reference sequence). The CDR3 DNA reads TGCAGTGCTCGGACAGGGGAGGGGTGCAGGGATACGCAGTATTTT. It is translated as CSARTGEGCRDTQYF.

V and J are TRBV18 and TRBJ2-1; 8 nucleotides line up with TRBD1. The V segment lost 0 bases and the J segment 3 bases; nucleotides outside the gene matches: 4. The germline V gene encodes CDR1 KGHSH and CDR2 LQKENI. The CDR3 is 16 residues long. Here the CDR3 reads CASSPPDRANYNEQFF. The DNA for the CDR3 is TGTGCCAGCTCACCACCGGACAGGGCTAACTACAATGAGCAGTTCTTC.

Comment on this clonotype: A read error is likely, as this CDR3 ends without the conserved phenylalanine or tryptophan. The V gene is TRBV7-8, the J gene TRBJ2-7; D is unclear. The germline V gene has CDR1 SGHVS and CDR2 FQNEAQ. V lost 2 bases, J lost 3 bases, and 17 bases lay in between. This CDR3 has 16 residues. The CDR3 nucleotides read TGTGCCAGCAGCTTATACCCCAGCCATTCCGTCTACGAGCAGTACTCC. Protein: CASSLYPSHSVYEQYS.

A few counts support this clonotype. The gene calls are TRBV7-8 and TRBJ2-7; weak D call: TRBD1 (5 bases). With 1 base removed from V and 2 bases from J, the gap between germline ends came to 18 bases. This CDR3 comprises 17 residues. CDR1 SGHVS and CDR2 FQNEAQ come from the germline V gene. The chain's CDR3 is CASSLVWYRKIPYEQYF. The CDR3 DNA follows: TGTGCCAGCAGCTTAGTATGGTACAGGAAAATCCCCTACGAGCAGTACTTC.

This clonotype showed up just a few times. The chain links TRBV20-1 to TRBJ2-1; D is possibly TRBD1 or TRBD2 (5 bases each). Between the trimmed V and J ends, which lost 7 bases and 6 bases, there was a span of 25 bases. This CDR3 has 16 residues. Germline V CDR1 and CDR2: DFQATT, SNEGSKA (reference sequence). This CDR3 is CSEIGIFGAPINEQFF. CDR3 nucleotides: TGCAGTGAAATAGGAATATTCGGGGCTCCCATCAATGAGCAGTTCTTC.

This clonotype was seen only a few times. The chain uses TRBV24-1 and TRBJ2-5; TRBD1 is a possible D gene (6 bases). This CDR3 is built from 15 residues. Germline V gene lookup returns CDR1 KGHDR and CDR2 SFDVKD. With 5 bases removed from V and 1 base from J, the gap between germline ends came to 13 bases. The CDR3 reads CATSGGQLFQETQYF. The CDR3 DNA reads TGTGCCACCAGTGGCGGACAGCTCTTCCAAGAGACCCAGTACTTC.

The V gene is TRBV12-3 or TRBV12-4, the J gene TRBJ1-2, with D perhaps matching TRBD1 (6 bases). The V end was cut by 5 bases, the J end by 6 bases, with 16 bases between. CDR3 length: 14 residues. DNA of the CDR3: TGTGCCAGCAGTCCCGGGGGGGGGGCAGATGGCTACACCTTC. It specifies CASSPGGGADGYTF.

By share, this clonotype counts as medium-sized. DNA for the CDR3: TGCGCCAGCAGCCAAAGGCTAGCGGGGGGTTGGGAGACCCAGTACTTC. As protein: CASSQRLAGGWETQYF. The gene calls are TRBV4-3 and TRBJ2-5, with 11 bases matching TRBD2. Germline CDR1 LGHNA, CDR2 YSLEER. Trimming took 2 bases from V and 5 from J; bases not matched to a gene: 7. This CDR3 is built from 16 residues.

The chain has TRBV27 and TRBJ1-1; 7 bases agree with TRBD1. The V segment lost 6 bases and the J segment 3 bases; nucleotides outside the gene matches: 4. Per germline, CDR1 MNHEY and CDR2 SMNVEV (reference sequence). The CDR3 has 13 amino acids. The CDR3 loop reads CASSLTGDTEAFF. CDR3 coding DNA: TGTGCCAGCAGCCTAACAGGGGACACTGAAGCTTTCTTT.

This clonotype appeared a few times. V gene TRBV9 combines with J gene TRBJ2-3; 9 positions match TRBD2. The junction had 11 bases not matched to a gene; V was cut back by 7 bases and J by 5 bases. Germline V CDR1 and CDR2: SGDLS, YYNGEE. This CDR3 has 15 residues. For the CDR3, the DNA is TGTGCCAGCTCAATTGTAGCGGGGGATGAAGATACGCAGTATTTT. Its protein is CASSIVAGDEDTQYF.

The V and J genes are TRBV12-3 or TRBV12-4 and TRBJ1-5; TRBD1 matches at 9 bases. The CDR3 spans 15 residues. V was pared by 7 bases and J by 2 bases, with 6 bases of the junction left unmatched. The CDR3 sequence: CASKQTGGRNQPQHF. In DNA, the CDR3 is TGTGCCAGCAAACAAACAGGGGGCCGCAATCAGCCCCAGCATTTT.

The chain joins TRBV7-9 to TRBJ1-1, with TRBD1 matching over 8 bases. The junction had 4 bases not matched to a gene; V was cut back by 2 bases and J by 5 bases. Germline loops: CDR1 SEHNR, CDR2 FQNEAQ (reference sequence). The CDR3 consists of 14 residues. The CDR3, as DNA: TGTGCCAGCAGCTTAAGAACAGGGGGAACTGAAGCTTTCTTT. Its translation is CASSLRTGGTEAFF.

By frequency in the sample, this clonotype is medium-sized. The rearrangement joins TRBV5-1 to TRBJ1-6; perhaps TRBD1 as D (6 bases). This CDR3 spans 17 amino acids. Germline CDR1 SGHRS, CDR2 YFSETQ. The ends were cut back, 4 bases at V and 6 bases at J, with 20 bases in the middle. The CDR3 sequence is CASSLYASSRGNSPLHF. CDR3 nucleotides: TGCGCCAGCAGCCTCTACGCCTCTTCCAGGGGTAATTCACCCCTCCACTTT. The entire variable domain, with the rest obtained from reference TRBV5-1 and TRBJ1-6, is as follows: KAGVTQTPRYLIKTRGQQVTLSCSPISGHRSVSWYQQTPGQGLQFLFEYFSETQRNKGNFPGRFSGRQFSNSRSEMNVSTLELGDSALYLCASSLYASSRGNSPLHFGNGTRLTVT.

The chain links TRBV30 to TRBJ2-7, with D possibly TRBD1 on 5 matching bases. Germline V gene data show CDR1 as GTSNPN and CDR2 as SVGIG (reference sequence). The CDR3 extends over 18 amino acids. The V end was cut by 0 bases, the J end by 5 bases, with 26 bases between. The CDR3 DNA is TGTGCCTGGAGTGTACCAGGGTGGGTATACTGGTTATCCCACGAGCAGTACTTC. As protein: CAWSVPGWVYWLSHEQYF.

By share, this clonotype ranks as medium-sized (0.01 to 0.1%). The gene calls are TRBV4-3 and TRBJ1-1; 8 positions match TRBD1. Germline V gene lookup returns CDR1 LGHNA and CDR2 YSLEER. This CDR3 has 16 residues. Trimming at V came to 1 base and at J to 5 bases, leaving 9 bases not matched to a gene. CDR3 in DNA: TGCGCCAGCAGCCAAGTCCCGGACAGGGCCGGGACTGAAGCTTTCTTT. Translation gives CASSQVPDRAGTEAFF.

This clonotype turned up a few times. The V call is TRBV20-1, the J call TRBJ2-7, with TRBD2 identical over 9 bases. CDR1 and CDR2 (germline): DFQATT, SNEGSKA (reference sequence). The CDR3 is 13 amino acids. V shed 5 bases, J shed 4 bases, and the junction held 6 bases outside the gene matches. The chain's CDR3 is CSAASGTRYEQYF. The CDR3 DNA reads as TGCAGTGCTGCTAGCGGGACAAGGTACGAGCAGTACTTC.

This clonotype is labeled as medium-sized. V is TRBV5-1 and J is TRBJ1-4; TRBD1 is a possible D gene (5 bases). The CDR3 is 14 amino acids. Trimming stripped 0 bases from V and 5 bases from J, with 8 bases between. Germline CDR1 reads SGHRS; CDR2 reads YFSETQ. CDR3 DNA: TGCGCCAGCAGCTTGGCAGGGAGAAATGAAAAACTGTTTTTT. It codes for CASSLAGRNEKLFF.

By its share, this clonotype is medium-sized. The chain has TRBV12-3 or TRBV12-4 and TRBJ2-3, with TRBD2 identical over 10 bases. This CDR3 is 15 amino acids long. V lost 5 bases, J lost 1 base, and 3 bases stayed unmatched. This chain's CDR3 is CASSRLAGCTDTQYF. CDR3 nucleotides: TGTGCCAGCAGTCGACTAGCGGGTTGCACAGATACGCAGTATTTT.

This chain connects TRBV12-3 or TRBV12-4 to TRBJ2-3; 9 positions match TRBD2. The ends lost 3 bases at V and 3 bases at J; junction bases unmatched: 4. This CDR3 comprises 15 residues. The chain's CDR3 is CASSFLAGRTDTQYF. The CDR3 DNA reads as TGTGCCAGCAGTTTCCTAGCGGGGAGGACAGATACGCAGTATTTT.

The rearrangement links TRBV9 to TRBJ1-2; 10 positions agree with TRBD1. V lost 0 bases to trimming and J lost 6 bases; unmatched junction nucleotides: 2. CDR1 and CDR2 (germline): SGDLS, YYNGEE. The CDR3 loop spans 14 amino acids. CDR3 amino acids: CASSVGDRGHGYTF. The CDR3 bases are TGTGCCAGCAGCGTAGGAGACAGGGGGCATGGCTACACCTTC.

This clonotype occurred a few times. This chain uses TRBV11-2 with TRBJ1-2, with D hard to call. The CDR3 loop spans 13 amino acids. CDR1 is SGHAT and CDR2 is FQNNGV in the germline V gene. With 3 bases removed from V and 4 bases from J, the gap between germline ends came to 9 bases. As DNA, the CDR3 is TGTGCCAGCAGCTTTGGCAGGTTCTATGGCTACACCTTC. It yields the protein CASSFGRFYGYTF.

This clonotype was observed a handful of times. V usage is TRBV7-2 and J usage is TRBJ2-7, with D maybe TRBD1 (5 bases). CDR1 SGHTA and CDR2 FQGNSA come from the germline V gene. This CDR3 has 13 residues. The CDR3 protein is CAAGPGPSYEQYF. The CDR3 DNA reads TGTGCGGCAGGGCCAGGGCCCTCCTACGAGCAGTACTTC.